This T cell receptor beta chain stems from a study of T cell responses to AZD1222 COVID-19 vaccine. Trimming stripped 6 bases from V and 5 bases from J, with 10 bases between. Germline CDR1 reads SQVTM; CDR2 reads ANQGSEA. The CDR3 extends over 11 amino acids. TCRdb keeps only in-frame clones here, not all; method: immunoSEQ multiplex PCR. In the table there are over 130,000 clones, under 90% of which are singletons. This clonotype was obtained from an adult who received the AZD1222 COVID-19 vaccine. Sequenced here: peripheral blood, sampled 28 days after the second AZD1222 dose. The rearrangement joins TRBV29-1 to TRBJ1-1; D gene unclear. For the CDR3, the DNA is TGCAGCGTCCCGGAGAGGACTGAAGCTTTCTTT. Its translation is CSVPERTEAFF.